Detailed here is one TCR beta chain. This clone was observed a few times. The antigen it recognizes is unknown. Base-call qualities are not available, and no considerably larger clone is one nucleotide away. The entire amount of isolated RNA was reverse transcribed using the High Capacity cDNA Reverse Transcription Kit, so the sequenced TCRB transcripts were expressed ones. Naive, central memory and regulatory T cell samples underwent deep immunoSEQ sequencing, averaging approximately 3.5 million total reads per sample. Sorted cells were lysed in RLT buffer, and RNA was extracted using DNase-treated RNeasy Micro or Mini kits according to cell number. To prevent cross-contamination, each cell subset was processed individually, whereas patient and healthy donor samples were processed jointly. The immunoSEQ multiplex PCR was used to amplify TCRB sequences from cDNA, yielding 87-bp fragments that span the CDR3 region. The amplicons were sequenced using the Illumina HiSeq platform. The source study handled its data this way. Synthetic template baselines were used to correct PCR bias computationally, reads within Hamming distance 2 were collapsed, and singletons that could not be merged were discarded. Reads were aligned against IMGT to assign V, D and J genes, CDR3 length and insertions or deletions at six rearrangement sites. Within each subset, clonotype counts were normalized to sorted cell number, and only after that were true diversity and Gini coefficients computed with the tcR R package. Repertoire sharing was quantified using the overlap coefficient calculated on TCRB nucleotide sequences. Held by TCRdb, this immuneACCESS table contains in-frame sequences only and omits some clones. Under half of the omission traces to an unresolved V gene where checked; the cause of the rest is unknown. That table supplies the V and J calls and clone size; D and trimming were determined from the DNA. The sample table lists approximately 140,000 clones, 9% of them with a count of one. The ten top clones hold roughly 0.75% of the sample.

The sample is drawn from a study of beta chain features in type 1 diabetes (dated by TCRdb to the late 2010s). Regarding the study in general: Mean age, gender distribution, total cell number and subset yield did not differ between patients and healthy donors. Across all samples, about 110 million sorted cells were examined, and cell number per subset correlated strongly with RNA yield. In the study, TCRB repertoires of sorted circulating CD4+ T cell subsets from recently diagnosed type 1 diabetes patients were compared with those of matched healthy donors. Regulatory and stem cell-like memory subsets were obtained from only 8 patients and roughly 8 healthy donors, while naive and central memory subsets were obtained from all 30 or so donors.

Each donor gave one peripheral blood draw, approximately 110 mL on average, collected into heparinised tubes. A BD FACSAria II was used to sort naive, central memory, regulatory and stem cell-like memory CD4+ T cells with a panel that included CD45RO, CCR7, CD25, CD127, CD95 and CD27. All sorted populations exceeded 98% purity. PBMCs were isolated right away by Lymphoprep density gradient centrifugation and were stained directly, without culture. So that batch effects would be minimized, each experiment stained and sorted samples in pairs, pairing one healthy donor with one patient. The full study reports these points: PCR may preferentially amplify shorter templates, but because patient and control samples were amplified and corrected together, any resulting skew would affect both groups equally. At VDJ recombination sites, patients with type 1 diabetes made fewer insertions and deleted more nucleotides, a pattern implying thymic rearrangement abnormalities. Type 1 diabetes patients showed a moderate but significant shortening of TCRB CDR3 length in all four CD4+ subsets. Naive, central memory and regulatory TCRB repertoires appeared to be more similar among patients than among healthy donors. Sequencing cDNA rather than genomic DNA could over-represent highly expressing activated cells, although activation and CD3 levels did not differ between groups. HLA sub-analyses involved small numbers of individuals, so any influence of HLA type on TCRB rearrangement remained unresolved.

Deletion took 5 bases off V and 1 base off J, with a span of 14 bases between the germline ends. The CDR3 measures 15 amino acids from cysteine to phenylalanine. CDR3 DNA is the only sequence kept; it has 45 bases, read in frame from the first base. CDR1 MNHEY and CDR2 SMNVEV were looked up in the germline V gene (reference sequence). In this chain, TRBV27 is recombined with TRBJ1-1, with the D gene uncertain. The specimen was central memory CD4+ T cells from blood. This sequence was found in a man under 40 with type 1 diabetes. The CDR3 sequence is CASSGLHAGNTEAFF. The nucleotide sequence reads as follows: TGTGCCAGCAGTGGCTTACATGCGGGGAACACTGAAGCTTTCTTT.